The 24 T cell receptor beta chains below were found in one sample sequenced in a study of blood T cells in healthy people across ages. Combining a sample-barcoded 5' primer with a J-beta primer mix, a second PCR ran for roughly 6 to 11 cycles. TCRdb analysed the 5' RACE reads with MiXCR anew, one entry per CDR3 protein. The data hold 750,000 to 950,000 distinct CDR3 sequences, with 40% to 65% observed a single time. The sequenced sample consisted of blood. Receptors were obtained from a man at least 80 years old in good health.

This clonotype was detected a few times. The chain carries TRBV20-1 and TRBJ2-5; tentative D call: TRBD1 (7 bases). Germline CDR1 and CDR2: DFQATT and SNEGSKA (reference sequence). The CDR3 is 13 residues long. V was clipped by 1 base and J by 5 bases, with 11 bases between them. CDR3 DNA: TGCAGTGCTAGAGGCAGGGGGACTGAGACCCAGTACTTC. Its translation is CSARGRGTETQYF.

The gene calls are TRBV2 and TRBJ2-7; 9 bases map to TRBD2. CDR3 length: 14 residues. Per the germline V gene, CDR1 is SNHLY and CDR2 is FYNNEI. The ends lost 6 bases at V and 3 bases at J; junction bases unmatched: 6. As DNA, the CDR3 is TGTGCCAGCAGGGGGGTAGCGGGAGTCTACGAGCAGTACTTC. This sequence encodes CASRGVAGVYEQYF.

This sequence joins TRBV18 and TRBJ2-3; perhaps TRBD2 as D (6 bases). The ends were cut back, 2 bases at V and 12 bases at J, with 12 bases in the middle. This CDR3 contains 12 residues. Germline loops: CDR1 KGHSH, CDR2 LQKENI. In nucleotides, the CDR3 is TGTGCCAGCTCACCAGCGGGGCAGGACCAGTATTTT. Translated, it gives CASSPAGQDQYF.

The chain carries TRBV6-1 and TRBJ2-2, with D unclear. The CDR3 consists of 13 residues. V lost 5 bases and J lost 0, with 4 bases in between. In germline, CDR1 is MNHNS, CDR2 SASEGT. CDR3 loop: CASSQSNTGELFF. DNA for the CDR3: TGTGCCAGCAGTCAGTCGAACACCGGGGAGCTGTTTTTT.

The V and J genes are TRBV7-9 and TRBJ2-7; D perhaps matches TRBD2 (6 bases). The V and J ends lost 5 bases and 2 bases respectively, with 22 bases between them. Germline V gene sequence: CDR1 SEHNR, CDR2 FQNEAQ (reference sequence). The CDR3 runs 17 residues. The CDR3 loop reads CASSPTVGGGRTYEQYF. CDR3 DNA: TGTGCCAGCAGCCCTACGGTGGGGGGAGGAAGAACCTACGAGCAGTACTTC.

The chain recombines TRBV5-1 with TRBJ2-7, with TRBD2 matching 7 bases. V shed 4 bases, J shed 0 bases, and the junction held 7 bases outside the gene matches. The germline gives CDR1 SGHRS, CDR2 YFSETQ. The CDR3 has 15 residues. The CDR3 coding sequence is TGCGCCAGCAGCAAGCGGGACTCGCGCTCCTACGAGCAGTACTTC. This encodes CASSKRDSRSYEQYF. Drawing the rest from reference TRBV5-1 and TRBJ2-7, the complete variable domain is KAGVTQTPRYLIKTRGQQVTLSCSPISGHRSVSWYQQTPGQGLQFLFEYFSETQRNKGNFPGRFSGRQFSNSRSEMNVSTLELGDSALYLCASSKRDSRSYEQYFGPGTRLTVT.

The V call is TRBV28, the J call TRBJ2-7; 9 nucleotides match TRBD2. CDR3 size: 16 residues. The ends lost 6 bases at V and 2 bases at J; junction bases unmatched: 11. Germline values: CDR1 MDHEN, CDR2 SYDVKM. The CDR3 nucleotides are TGTGCCAGCAGCCTAGATCTAGCGGGATTGACCTACGAGCAGTACTTC. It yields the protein CASSLDLAGLTYEQYF.

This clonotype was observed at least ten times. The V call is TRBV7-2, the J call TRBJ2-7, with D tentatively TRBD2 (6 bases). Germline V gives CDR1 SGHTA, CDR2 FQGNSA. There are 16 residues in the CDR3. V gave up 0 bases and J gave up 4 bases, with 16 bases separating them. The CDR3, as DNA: TGTGCCAGCAGCTTAGCGGGTAGCGGAAGTCCGTACGAGCAGTACTTC. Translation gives CASSLAGSGSPYEQYF. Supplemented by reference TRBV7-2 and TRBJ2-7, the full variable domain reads GAGVSQSPSNKVTEKGKDVELRCDPISGHTALYWYRQSLGQGLEFLIYFQGNSAPDKSGLPSDRFSAERTGGSVSTLTIQRTQQEDSAVYLCASSLAGSGSPYEQYFGPGTRLTVT.

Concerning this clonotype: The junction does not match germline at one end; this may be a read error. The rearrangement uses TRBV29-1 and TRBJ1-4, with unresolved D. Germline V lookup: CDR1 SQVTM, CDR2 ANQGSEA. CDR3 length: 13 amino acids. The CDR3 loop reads CSVEGMVDEKLFF. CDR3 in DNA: TGCAGCGTCGAAGGAATGGTCGATGAAAAACTGTTTTTT.

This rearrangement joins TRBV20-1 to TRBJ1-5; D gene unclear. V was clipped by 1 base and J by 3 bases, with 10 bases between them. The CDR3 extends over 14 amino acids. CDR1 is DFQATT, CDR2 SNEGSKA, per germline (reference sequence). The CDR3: CSARGRFLNQPQHF. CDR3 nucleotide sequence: TGCAGTGCTAGAGGACGGTTCCTCAATCAGCCCCAGCATTTT.

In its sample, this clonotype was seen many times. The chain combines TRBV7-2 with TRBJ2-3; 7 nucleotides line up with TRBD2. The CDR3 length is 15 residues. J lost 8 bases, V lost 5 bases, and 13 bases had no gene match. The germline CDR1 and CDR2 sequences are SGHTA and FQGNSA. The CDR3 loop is CASSASGAVRSTQYF. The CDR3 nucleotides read TGTGCCAGCAGCGCAAGCGGGGCTGTCAGGAGTACGCAGTATTTT.

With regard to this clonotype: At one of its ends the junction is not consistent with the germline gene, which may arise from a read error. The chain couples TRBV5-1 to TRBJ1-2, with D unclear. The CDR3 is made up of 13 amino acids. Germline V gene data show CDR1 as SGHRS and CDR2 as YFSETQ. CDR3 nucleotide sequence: TGCGCCGGCAGCAGTACTTTAAACTATGGCTACACCTTC. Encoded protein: CAGSSTLNYGYTF.

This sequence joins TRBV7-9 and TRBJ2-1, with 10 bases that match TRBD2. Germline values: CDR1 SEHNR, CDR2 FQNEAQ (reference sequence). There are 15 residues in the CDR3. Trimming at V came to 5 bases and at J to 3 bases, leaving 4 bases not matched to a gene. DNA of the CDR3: TGTGCCAGCAGCGTACTAGCGGGGTTCTACAATGAGCAGTTCTTC. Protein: CASSVLAGFYNEQFF. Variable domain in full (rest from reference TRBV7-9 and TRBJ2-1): DTGVSQNPRHKITKRGQNVTFRCDPISEHNRLYWYRQTLGQGPEFLTYFQNEAQLEKSRLLSDRFSAERPKGSFSTLEIQRTEQGDSAMYLCASSVLAGFYNEQFFGPGTRLTVL.

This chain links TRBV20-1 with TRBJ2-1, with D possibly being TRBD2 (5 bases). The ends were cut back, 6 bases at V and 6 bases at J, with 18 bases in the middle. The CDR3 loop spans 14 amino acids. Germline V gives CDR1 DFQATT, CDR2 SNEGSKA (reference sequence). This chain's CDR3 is CSAPVGLESNEQFF. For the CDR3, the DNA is TGCAGTGCCCCGGTTGGACTGGAGTCCAATGAGCAGTTCTTC.

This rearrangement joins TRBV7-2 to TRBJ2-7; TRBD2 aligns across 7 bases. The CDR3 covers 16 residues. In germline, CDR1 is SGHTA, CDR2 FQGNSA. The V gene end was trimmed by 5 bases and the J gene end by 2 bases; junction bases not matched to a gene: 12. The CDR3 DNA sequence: TGTGCCAGCAGCGCGTCACTAGCGCAAGGTCCCTACGAGCAGTACTTC. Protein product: CASSASLAQGPYEQYF. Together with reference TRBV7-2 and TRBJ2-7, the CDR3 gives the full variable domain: GAGVSQSPSNKVTEKGKDVELRCDPISGHTALYWYRQSLGQGLEFLIYFQGNSAPDKSGLPSDRFSAERTGGSVSTLTIQRTQQEDSAVYLCASSASLAQGPYEQYFGPGTRLTVT.

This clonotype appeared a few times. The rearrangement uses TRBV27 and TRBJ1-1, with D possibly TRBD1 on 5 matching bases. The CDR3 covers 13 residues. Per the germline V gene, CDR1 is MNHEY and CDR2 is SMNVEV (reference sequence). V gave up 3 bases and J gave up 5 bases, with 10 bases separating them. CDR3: CASSFGGSTEAFF. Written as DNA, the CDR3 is TGTGCCAGCAGTTTCGGGGGGAGTACTGAAGCTTTCTTT.

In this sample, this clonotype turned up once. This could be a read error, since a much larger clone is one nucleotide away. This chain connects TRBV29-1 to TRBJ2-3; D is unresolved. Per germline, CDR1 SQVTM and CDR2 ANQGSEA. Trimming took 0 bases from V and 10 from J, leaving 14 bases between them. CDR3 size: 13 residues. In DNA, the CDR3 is TGCAGCGTTGAAGATCAGGCAGTCCTTGCGCAGTATTTT. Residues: CSVEDQAVLAQYF.

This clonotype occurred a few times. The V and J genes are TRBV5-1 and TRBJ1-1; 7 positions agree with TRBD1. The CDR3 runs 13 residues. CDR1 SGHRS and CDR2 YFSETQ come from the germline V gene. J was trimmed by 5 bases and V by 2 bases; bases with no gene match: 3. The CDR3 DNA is TGCGCCAGCAGCTTCGGCAGGGGGACTGAAGCTTTCTTT. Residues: CASSFGRGTEAFF.

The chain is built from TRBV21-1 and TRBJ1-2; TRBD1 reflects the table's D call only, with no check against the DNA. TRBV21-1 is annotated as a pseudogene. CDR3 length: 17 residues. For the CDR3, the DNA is TGTGCCAGCAGCAAAGTCCCCCCAGAACCCACTAACTATGGCTACACCTTC. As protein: CASSKVPPEPTNYGYTF.

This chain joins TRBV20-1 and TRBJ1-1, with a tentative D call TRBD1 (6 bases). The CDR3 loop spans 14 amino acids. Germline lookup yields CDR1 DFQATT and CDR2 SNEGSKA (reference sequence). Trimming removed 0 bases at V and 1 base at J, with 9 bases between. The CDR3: CSARDRQANTEAFF. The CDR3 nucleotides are TGCAGTGCTAGAGATCGACAGGCGAACACTGAAGCTTTCTTT.

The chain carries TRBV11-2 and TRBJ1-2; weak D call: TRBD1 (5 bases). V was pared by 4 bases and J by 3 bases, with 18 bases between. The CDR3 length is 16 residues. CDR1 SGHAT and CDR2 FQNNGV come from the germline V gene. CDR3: CASSYPGTLSHYGYTF. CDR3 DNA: TGTGCCAGCAGCTACCCCGGGACCCTTAGTCACTATGGCTACACCTTC.

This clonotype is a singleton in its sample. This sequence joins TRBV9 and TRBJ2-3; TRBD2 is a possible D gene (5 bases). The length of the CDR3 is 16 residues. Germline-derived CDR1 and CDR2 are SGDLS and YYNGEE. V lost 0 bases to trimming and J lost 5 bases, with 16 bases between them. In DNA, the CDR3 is TGTGCCAGCAGCGTAGACAAAGACCCCCGGGGAGATACGCAGTATTTT. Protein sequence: CASSVDKDPRGDTQYF. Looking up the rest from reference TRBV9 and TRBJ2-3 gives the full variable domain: DSGVTQTPKHLITATGQRVTLRCSPRSGDLSVYWYQQSLDQGLQFLIQYYNGEERAKGNILERFSAQQFPDLHSELNLSSLELGDSALYFCASSVDKDPRGDTQYFGPGTRLTVL.

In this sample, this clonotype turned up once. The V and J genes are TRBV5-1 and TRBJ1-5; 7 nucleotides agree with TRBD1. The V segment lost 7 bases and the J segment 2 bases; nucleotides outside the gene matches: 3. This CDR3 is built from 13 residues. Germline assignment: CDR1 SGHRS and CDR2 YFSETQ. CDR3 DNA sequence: TGCGCCAGCCCAGGGGGGGGCAATCAGCCCCAGCATTTT. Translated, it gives CASPGGGNQPQHF.

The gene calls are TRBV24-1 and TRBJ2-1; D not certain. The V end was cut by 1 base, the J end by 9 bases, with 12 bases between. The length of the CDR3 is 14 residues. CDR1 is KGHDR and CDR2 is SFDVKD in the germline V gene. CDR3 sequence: CATSDFDGNAEQFF. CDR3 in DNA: TGTGCCACCAGTGATTTTGACGGTAATGCTGAGCAGTTCTTC.